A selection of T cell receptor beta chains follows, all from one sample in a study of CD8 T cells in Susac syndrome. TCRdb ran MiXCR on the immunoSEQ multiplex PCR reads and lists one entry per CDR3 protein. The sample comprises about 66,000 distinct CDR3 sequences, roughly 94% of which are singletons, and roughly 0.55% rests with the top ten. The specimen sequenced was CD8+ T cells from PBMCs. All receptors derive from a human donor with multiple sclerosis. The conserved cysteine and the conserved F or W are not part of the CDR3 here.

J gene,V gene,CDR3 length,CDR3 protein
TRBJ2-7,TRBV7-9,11,ASSVQGAGEQY
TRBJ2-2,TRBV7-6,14,ASSPRTGGGSGELF
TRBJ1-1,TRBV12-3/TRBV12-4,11,ASSPPGGTEAF
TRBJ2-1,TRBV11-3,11,ASSRVEGNEQF
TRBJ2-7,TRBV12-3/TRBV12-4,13,ASSFVGASSREQY
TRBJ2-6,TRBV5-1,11,ASSSTGANVLT
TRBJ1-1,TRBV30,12,AWSEGDSNTEAF
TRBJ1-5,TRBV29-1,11,SVMAASNQPQH
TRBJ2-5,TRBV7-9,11,ASKRAVEETQY
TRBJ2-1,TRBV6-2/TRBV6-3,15,ASSSPGLAGGYNEQF
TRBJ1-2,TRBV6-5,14,ASSYSIAGGRDGYT
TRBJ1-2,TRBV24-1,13,ATSGDRGYDYGYT
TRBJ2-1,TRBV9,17,ASSEGQMPGLANYNEQF
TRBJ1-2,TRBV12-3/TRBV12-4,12,ASSLASSGYGYT
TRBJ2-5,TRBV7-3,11,ASSLDLRETQY
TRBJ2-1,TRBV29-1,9,RTSGDNEQF
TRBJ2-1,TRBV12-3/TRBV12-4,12,ASSFVSSGGEQF
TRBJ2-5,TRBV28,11,ASLLAGQETQY
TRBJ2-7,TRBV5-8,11,ASSLAEGSEQY
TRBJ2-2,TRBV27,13,ASSQMPGTGGELF
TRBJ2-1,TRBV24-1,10,ATSDFGLAQF